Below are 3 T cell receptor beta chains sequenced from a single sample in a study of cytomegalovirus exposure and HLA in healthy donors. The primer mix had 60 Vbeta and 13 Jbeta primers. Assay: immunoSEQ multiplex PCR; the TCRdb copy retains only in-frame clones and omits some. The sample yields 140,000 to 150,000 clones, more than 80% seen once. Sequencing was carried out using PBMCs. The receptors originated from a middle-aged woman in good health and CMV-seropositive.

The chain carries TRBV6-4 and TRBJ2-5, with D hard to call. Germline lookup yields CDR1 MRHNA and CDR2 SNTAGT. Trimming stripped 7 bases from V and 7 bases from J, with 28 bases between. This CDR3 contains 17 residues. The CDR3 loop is CASIWPPQPDLERTQYF. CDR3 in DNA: TGTGCCAGCATTTGGCCGCCGCAACCCGACTTGGAAAGGACCCAGTACTTC.

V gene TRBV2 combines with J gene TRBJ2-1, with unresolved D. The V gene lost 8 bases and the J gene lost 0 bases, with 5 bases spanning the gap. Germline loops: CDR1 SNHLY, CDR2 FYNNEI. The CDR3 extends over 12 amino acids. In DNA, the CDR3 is TGTGCCAGCTCCAACTCCTACAATGAGCAGTTCTTC. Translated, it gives CASSNSYNEQFF.

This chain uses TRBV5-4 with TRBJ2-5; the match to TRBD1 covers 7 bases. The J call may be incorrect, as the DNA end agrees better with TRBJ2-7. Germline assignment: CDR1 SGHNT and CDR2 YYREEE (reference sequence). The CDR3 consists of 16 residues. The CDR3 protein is CASSLAFETGQDEQYF. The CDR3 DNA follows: TGTGCCAGCAGCTTGGCCTTTGAGACAGGGCAAGACGAGCAGTACTTC.